The clone carrying this T cell receptor beta chain was seen only a few times. Its antigen remains unknown. The source of the sample is a study of beta chain features in type 1 diabetes. Every bit of the isolated RNA underwent reverse transcription, so sequencing read expressed TCRB transcripts. The table came from immunoSEQ multiplex PCR; TCRdb's copy has only in-frame clones and leaves some out. The sample consists of hundreds of thousands of clones, around 15% of them appearing once. The V and J ends lost 7 bases and 2 bases, in that order; junction bases with no gene match: 5. Germline V gene lookup returns CDR1 ENHRY and CDR2 SYGVKD. This CDR3 has 14 amino acids. Study findings and constraints: For Type 1 diabetes patients, all four CD4+ subsets carried TCRB CDR3s that were moderately but significantly shorter. HLA influence on TCRB rearrangement stayed unresolved here.

The sequence was collected from a man aged 18 to 30 with type 1 diabetes. V gene TRBV10-3 combines with J gene TRBJ1-5, with 7 bases identical to TRBD1. The sequenced material came from naive CD4+ T cells from blood. Here the CDR3 DNA reads TGTGCCATCACCCTCGGACAGGGCAATCAGCCCCAGCATTTT. Its translation is CAITLGQGNQPQHF.